The clone carrying this TCR beta chain was seen only a few times. Its antigen remains unidentified. This same CDR3 is encoded by further DNA sequences in the sample. Staining for CD45RO/CCR7/CD25/CD127/CD95/CD27 allowed sorting of CD4+ naive, central memory, regulatory and stem cell-like memory cells. Isolated RNA was reverse transcribed in full, so expressed TCRB transcripts were sequenced. Repertoires were generated with immunoSEQ multiplex PCR, while TCRdb's copy carries only in-frame clones and drops some. The sample carries roughly 300,000 clones, 14% recorded once. Germline V gives CDR1 SSHAT, CDR2 FNYEAQ (reference sequence). V was clipped by 6 bases and J by 4 bases, with 12 bases between them. The CDR3 length is 14 residues. The sample originates from a study of beta chain features in type 1 diabetes. For the study at large: All samples combined gave around 98,000,000 sorted cells for examination. Study-wide findings and caveats: Within patients, naive, central memory and Treg TCRB repertoires seemed more similar than within healthy donors. HLA effects on TCRB rearrangement stayed unresolved here.

V usage is TRBV7-7 and J usage is TRBJ2-2; D unclear. The sequence was collected from a man between 25 and 39 years old in good health. What was sequenced was central memory CD4+ T cells from blood. The CDR3: CASRSGRGTGELFF. The CDR3 DNA reads TGTGCCAGCAGATCCGGTCGCGGCACCGGGGAGCTGTTTTTT.